A single sample is the source of the 13 T cell receptor beta chains below, sequenced in a study of control samples from healthy donors and cancer patients. Generated by immunoSEQ multiplex PCR, the TCRdb table keeps only in-frame clones and is missing some. The table lists some 410,000 clones, 75% to 95% of them singletons. Sequenced: PBMCs. Receptors originate from a middle-aged man with head and neck cancer.

The V and J genes are TRBV5-1 and TRBJ1-3; 7 bases map to TRBD1. CDR1 is SGHRS and CDR2 is YFSETQ in the germline V gene. V lost 0 bases and J lost 0; bases outside the gene matches: 3. CDR3 length: 16 amino acids. CDR3: CASSLAGQSSGNTIYF. As DNA, the CDR3 is TGCGCCAGCAGCTTGGCGGGACAGAGCTCTGGAAACACCATATATTTT.

The chain combines TRBV11-2 with TRBJ1-2; D is unresolved. CDR1 and CDR2 from the germline V gene are SGHAT and FQNNGV. CDR3 length: 14 residues. With 5 bases removed from V and 9 bases from J, the gap between germline ends came to 19 bases. In nucleotides, the CDR3 is TGTGCCAGCAGCCATTTTCAAGGCGATAAAAGCTACACCTTC. Residues: CASSHFQGDKSYTF.

The V and J genes are TRBV11-1 and TRBJ1-1; TRBD1 matches 7 bases. CDR3 length: 15 residues. CDR1 and CDR2 (germline): SGHAT, FQDESV (reference sequence). Trimming took 5 bases from V and 4 from J; bases not matched to a gene: 10. The CDR3 protein is CASSPGQGGGTEAFF. CDR3 nucleotide sequence: TGTGCCAGCAGCCCAGGTCAGGGGGGCGGCACTGAAGCTTTCTTT. The full variable domain, rest sourced from reference TRBV11-1 and TRBJ1-1, is EAEVAQSPRYKITEKSQAVAFWCDPISGHATLYWYRQILGQGPELLVQFQDESVVDDSQLPKDRFSAERLKGVDSTLKIQPAELGDSAMYLCASSPGQGGGTEAFFGQGTRLTVV.

V is TRBV27 and J is TRBJ2-7; 8 bases agree with TRBD2. The CDR3 totals 16 residues. The V gene end was trimmed by 3 bases and the J gene end by 4 bases; junction bases not matched to a gene: 11. Germline values: CDR1 MNHEY, CDR2 SMNVEV (reference sequence). DNA of the CDR3: TGTGCCAGCAGTTTTTTGGCGGGGGGTCCTGGGTACGAGCAGTACTTC. Translating gives CASSFLAGGPGYEQYF.

The chain uses TRBV9 and TRBJ1-2; maybe TRBD1 (6 bases). CDR1 and CDR2 (germline): SGDLS, YYNGEE. CDR3 length: 14 residues. The V end was cut by 4 bases, the J end by 4 bases, with 14 bases between. The chain's CDR3 is CASSQQGGSYGYTF. DNA of the CDR3: TGTGCCAGCAGCCAACAGGGCGGCTCCTATGGCTACACCTTC.

V usage is TRBV4-1 and J usage is TRBJ1-1; TRBD1 might be the D (6 bases). CDR1 is MGHRA and CDR2 is YSYEKL in the germline V gene. V gave up 1 base and J gave up 4 bases, with 7 bases separating them. This CDR3 has 13 residues. The CDR3 is CASSQARGTEAFF. The DNA for the CDR3 is TGCGCCAGCAGCCAAGCCAGGGGCACTGAAGCTTTCTTT.

The rearrangement uses TRBV28 and TRBJ1-1, with 7 bases aligning to TRBD1. The CDR3 is 13 residues long. V lost 8 bases and J lost 1; bases outside the gene matches: 4. Germline CDR1 MDHEN, CDR2 SYDVKM. For the CDR3, the DNA is TGTGCCAGCGGGGGGACAGCGAACACTGAAGCTTTCTTT. It specifies CASGGTANTEAFF.

The chain joins TRBV7-6 to TRBJ2-7; 11 bases match TRBD2. V shed 5 bases and J 4 bases; nucleotides not matched to a gene: 1. The CDR3 sequence is 13 residues long. Per the germline V gene, CDR1 is SGHVS and CDR2 is FNYEAQ. CDR3 DNA sequence: TGTGCCAGCAGCCCTAGCGGGGGGTACGAGCAGTACTTC. This encodes CASSPSGGYEQYF.

This clone showed up just once. The genes are TRBV5-1 and TRBJ2-3, with D perhaps being TRBD1 or TRBD2 (6 bases each). Looked up from germline, CDR1 is SGHRS and CDR2 is YFSETQ. This CDR3 contains 15 residues. V lost 4 bases and J 0 bases, leaving 12 bases between the germline ends. The CDR3 sequence is CASSRGRGSTDTQYF. DNA of the CDR3: TGCGCCAGCAGCCGGGGGCGAGGAAGCACAGATACGCAGTATTTT.

This clone occurred once. V and J are TRBV2 and TRBJ2-1, with 11 bases fitting TRBD2. Germline V gene sequence: CDR1 SNHLY, CDR2 FYNNEI. V gave up 2 bases and J gave up 9 bases; unmatched junction bases: 6. This CDR3 contains 15 residues. The CDR3 spells CASSENSGGVSEQFF. CDR3 DNA: TGTGCCAGCAGTGAAAATAGCGGGGGGGTGAGTGAGCAGTTCTTC.

The chain employs TRBV10-3 and TRBJ1-4; no firm D call. Trimming shortened V by 2 bases and J by 2 bases, and 6 bases separated the two germline ends. Germline CDR1 is ENHRY and CDR2 is SYGVKD. The CDR3 extends over 14 amino acids. Here the CDR3 reads CAISEGETNEKLFF. The CDR3 DNA reads TGTGCCATCAGTGAGGGGGAGACTAATGAAAAACTGTTTTTT.

This rearrangement joins TRBV4-1 to TRBJ1-3; D is perhaps TRBD1 (5 bases). This CDR3 region has 16 residues. Germline lookup yields CDR1 MGHRA and CDR2 YSYEKL. V was cut by 4 bases and J by 0 bases, with 13 bases left in between. CDR3 DNA: TGCGCCAGCAGCCTGGGGGAAAGGAGCTCTGGAAACACCATATATTTT. It translates to CASSLGERSSGNTIYF.

The chain carries TRBV7-8 and TRBJ2-1; D is uncertain. CDR1 and CDR2 from the germline V gene are SGHVS and FQNEAQ. This CDR3 contains 13 residues. The ends were cut back, 1 base at V and 7 bases at J, with 8 bases in the middle. The chain's CDR3 is CASSLGAPNEQFF. CDR3 coding DNA: TGTGCCAGCAGCTTAGGAGCGCCGAATGAGCAGTTCTTC.